Presented here are 4 T cell receptor beta chains from one specimen sequenced in a study of regulatory T cells in long-lasting Graves disease. Stated time point: persistent/refractory GD, antithyroid drugs over 5 years with positive TRAb. From RNA extracted from PBMCs, the TCR library was made. The TCR beta library used iRepertoire HTBI primers with Arm-PCR amplification of CDR3. TCRdb fed the multiplex PCR reads into MiXCR, producing one record per CDR3 protein. The table includes 400,000 to 500,000 distinct CDR3 sequences, roughly 21% detected once. Sequenced here: peripheral blood mononuclear cells (PBMCs), sampled when the disease was refractory, from a patient treated with antithyroid drugs. These receptors all stem from a female donor with Graves disease.

Only one count was recorded for this clonotype. The chain is built from TRBV14 and TRBJ2-7; 9 bases align to TRBD1. CDR1 is SGHDN, CDR2 FVKESK, per germline. J gave up 3 bases and V 1 base, and 4 bases lay outside the gene matches. The CDR3 loop spans 15 amino acids. This CDR3 reads CASSQGTGAFYEQYF. CDR3 in DNA: TGTGCCAGCAGCCAAGGGACAGGGGCGTTCTACGAGCAGTACTTC.

The J gene is TRBJ2-7, the V gene TRBV5-1; 8 nucleotides line up with TRBD2. The CDR3 is 15 residues long. V was clipped by 5 bases and J by 3 bases; unmatched bases: 10. Looked up from germline, CDR1 is SGHRS and CDR2 is YFSETQ. The DNA for the CDR3 is TGCGCCAGCAGGCGGGGGGTGAGCTCCGTCTACGAGCAGTACTTC. Protein product: CASRRGVSSVYEQYF.

This clonotype showed up just a few times. The chain recombines TRBV18 with TRBJ2-5; a weak D match, TRBD2 (5 bases). V was clipped by 2 bases and J by 5 bases, with 12 bases between them. The CDR3 has 14 amino acids. Germline V gene data show CDR1 as KGHSH and CDR2 as LQKENI. The CDR3 sequence: CASSPMRAWETQYF. CDR3 nucleotide sequence: TGTGCCAGCTCACCAATGAGGGCTTGGGAGACCCAGTACTTC.

This clonotype was picked up many times. V is TRBV19 and J is TRBJ2-2; D is unclear. V was trimmed by 6 bases and J by 0 bases, leaving 23 bases between them. There are 19 residues in the CDR3. CDR1 is LNHDA and CDR2 is SQIVND in the germline V gene (reference sequence). CDR3 DNA: TGTGCCAGTAGGCCCTGGCTCACAGAGGCGGCGACGAACACCGGGGAGCTGTTTTTT. Translating it yields CASRPWLTEAATNTGELFF.